The 30 T cell receptor beta chains in this list originate from one sample, sequenced in a study of blood T cell repertoires in COVID-19. Libraries were prepared by immunoSEQ multiplex PCR; TCRdb keeps only in-frame clonotypes and omits some of them. The sample has tens of thousands of clones, roughly 84% seen once; the top ten hold roughly 4%. Sequenced: peripheral blood. The receptors were gathered from a man older than 75 with active COVID-19.

The V gene is TRBV6-1, the J gene TRBJ2-1; D is ambiguous. From germline, CDR1 is MNHNS and CDR2 SASEGT. The CDR3 contains 16 residues. Trimming pared 8 bases from V and 0 bases from J, leaving 17 bases between. CDR3 region: CASRGGYEDSYNEQFF. As DNA, the CDR3 is TGTGCCAGCCGTGGCGGATACGAAGACTCCTACAATGAGCAGTTCTTC.

The rearrangement uses TRBV3-1 (or the pseudogene TRBV3-2) and TRBJ2-1; the D gene is possibly TRBD2 (6 bases). Per germline, CDR1 LGHDT and CDR2 YNNKEL (reference sequence). The length of the CDR3 is 13 residues. Deletions cut 6 bases from V and 4 bases from J, with 10 bases between. The CDR3 DNA follows: TGTGCCAGCAGGGACTACCGATACAATGAGCAGTTCTTC. The encoded protein is CASRDYRYNEQFF.

The chain uses TRBV2 and TRBJ2-5, with D perhaps matching TRBD2 (6 bases). Germline CDR1 is SNHLY and CDR2 is FYNNEI. The CDR3 consists of 13 residues. Deletions cut 4 bases from V and 5 bases from J, with 11 bases between. CDR3 residues: CASSVGAGETQYF. As DNA, the CDR3 is TGTGCCAGCAGTGTAGGGGCGGGGGAGACCCAGTACTTC.

This chain links TRBV10-1 with TRBJ2-3; 7 bases map to TRBD2. CDR3 length equals 15 residues. With 0 bases clipped from V and 5 bases from J, the junction kept 5 bases outside the gene matches. Germline CDR1 is WNHNN and CDR2 is SYGVQD (reference sequence). CDR3: CASSESSASGDTQYF. CDR3 DNA: TGCGCCAGCAGTGAGTCCAGTGCTAGCGGAGATACGCAGTATTTT.

J is TRBJ1-4 and V is TRBV5-6; 7 bases are a match to TRBD1. The trim removed 2 bases at V and 8 bases at J, leaving 12 bases unmatched. CDR1 is SGHDT and CDR2 is YYEEEE in the germline V gene. The CDR3 has 16 amino acids. The CDR3 protein is CASSFGGQTGLEKLFF. The CDR3 DNA reads TGTGCCAGCAGCTTCGGGGGCCAGACAGGGTTGGAAAAACTGTTTTTT.

The V gene is TRBV15, the J gene TRBJ1-2; tentatively, D is TRBD1 (5 bases). The V end was cut by 3 bases, the J end by 2 bases, with 7 bases between. CDR3 length: 13 amino acids. Germline CDR1 and CDR2: LNHNV and YYDKDF (reference sequence). CDR3 protein: CATSRTANYGYTF. CDR3 nucleotides: TGTGCCACCAGCAGGACAGCAAACTATGGCTACACCTTC. The entire variable domain, with the rest obtained from reference TRBV15 and TRBJ1-2, is as follows: DAMVIQNPRYQVTQFGKPVTLSCSQTLNHNVMYWYQQKSSQAPKLLFHYYDKDFNNEADTPDNFQSRRPNTSFCFLDIRSPGLGDTAMYLCATSRTANYGYTFGSGTRLTVV.

This clone showed up just once. This chain links TRBV7-3 with TRBJ1-6; 8 nucleotides align to TRBD1. V shed 6 bases and J 9 bases; nucleotides not matched to a gene: 4. The CDR3 is made up of 13 amino acids. Germline V gene lookup returns CDR1 SGHTA and CDR2 FQGTGA. The CDR3 bases are TGTGCCAGCAGATCGGACAGGGTTTCACCCCTCCACTTT. It yields the protein CASRSDRVSPLHF.

The sample holds a few counts of this clone. The V call is TRBV19, the J call TRBJ2-1; 8 bases are a match to TRBD1. The CDR3 consists of 15 residues. V was pared by 5 bases and J by 4 bases, with 7 bases of the junction left unmatched. CDR1 is LNHDA, CDR2 SQIVND, per germline (reference sequence). CDR3 residues: CASSPSGTGYNEQFF. The DNA for the CDR3 is TGTGCCAGTAGTCCTTCTGGGACAGGTTACAATGAGCAGTTCTTC.

This clone showed up just a few times. The V gene is TRBV27, the J gene TRBJ2-4; 9 bases map to TRBD1. The V gene's germline CDR1 is MNHEY and CDR2 SMNVEV (reference sequence). The V and J ends lost 6 bases and 7 bases, in that order; junction bases with no gene match: 7. The CDR3 contains 14 residues. CDR3 protein: CASRMTGGKNIQYF. The CDR3 region has the DNA TGTGCCAGCAGGATGACAGGGGGGAAGAACATTCAGTACTTC.

The chain has TRBV7-8 and TRBJ2-1; 15 bases fit TRBD2. Germline V lookup: CDR1 SGHVS, CDR2 FQNEAQ. The J segment lost 7 bases and the V segment lost 5 bases, leaving 3 bases of the junction unmatched. This CDR3 spans 15 amino acids. The DNA of the CDR3 is TGTGCCAGCAGCCCAGGACTAGCGGGAGGGAATGAGCAGTTCTTC. Protein: CASSPGLAGGNEQFF.

V is TRBV4-3 and J is TRBJ2-7; 7 bases line up with TRBD1. With V trimmed by 5 bases and J by 1 base, 5 bases remained unmatched. The germline V gene encodes CDR1 LGHNA and CDR2 YSLEER. The CDR3 sequence is 14 residues long. The CDR3 DNA sequence: TGCGCCAGCAGCGACGACAGGGATTCCTACGAGCAGTACTTC. Translating gives CASSDDRDSYEQYF.

The J gene is TRBJ2-3, the V gene TRBV4-1; tentative D call: TRBD1 (5 bases). The germline V gene encodes CDR1 MGHRA and CDR2 YSYEKL. This CDR3 region has 15 residues. V lost 1 base and J 2 bases, leaving 10 bases between the germline ends. The DNA for the CDR3 is TGCGCCAGCAGCCAAGGGGGCGGTCTCACAGATACGCAGTATTTT. Amino acids: CASSQGGGLTDTQYF.

The rearrangement links TRBV30 to TRBJ2-1; 9 bases are a match to TRBD2. Germline assignment: CDR1 GTSNPN and CDR2 SVGIG (reference sequence). The CDR3 has 18 residues. Losses at the gene ends were 0 bases for V and 0 bases for J; bases not matched to a gene: 9. CDR3 residues: CAWSVGLAPLYSYNEQFF. The CDR3 DNA reads as TGTGCCTGGAGTGTAGGACTAGCGCCTTTATACTCCTACAATGAGCAGTTCTTC.

This clone was observed a single time. This chain joins TRBV15 and TRBJ2-7; no definite D call. The germline V gene has CDR1 LNHNV and CDR2 YYDKDF (reference sequence). V lost 5 bases, J lost 2 bases, and 10 bases lay in between. This CDR3 region has 13 residues. This CDR3 reads CATSGGSAYEQYF. Written as DNA, the CDR3 is TGTGCCACCAGCGGCGGCAGTGCCTACGAGCAGTACTTC. The variable domain in full, completed from reference TRBV15 and TRBJ2-7, reads DAMVIQNPRYQVTQFGKPVTLSCSQTLNHNVMYWYQQKSSQAPKLLFHYYDKDFNNEADTPDNFQSRRPNTSFCFLDIRSPGLGDTAMYLCATSGGSAYEQYFGPGTRLTVT.

The V gene is TRBV28, the J gene TRBJ1-2, with D perhaps TRBD1 (6 bases). Trimming removed 1 base from V and 4 bases from J, with 19 bases in between. Germline V lookup: CDR1 MDHEN, CDR2 SYDVKM. The CDR3 runs 17 residues. The CDR3 DNA reads as TGTGCCAGCAGTTTATTTAAAGTGAGCAGGGGCGTCTATGGCTACACCTTC. It yields the protein CASSLFKVSRGVYGYTF.

The chain uses TRBV7-2 and TRBJ2-1; D remains ambiguous. This CDR3 contains 13 residues. The germline V gene encodes CDR1 SGHTA and CDR2 FQGNSA. V was pared by 5 bases and J by 6 bases, with 11 bases between. DNA of the CDR3: TGTGCCAGCAGCCCCCGTCGTAGCAATGAGCAGTTCTTC. Translated, it gives CASSPRRSNEQFF.

The V and J genes are TRBV2 and TRBJ2-2; the match to TRBD2 covers 8 bases. V dropped 6 bases and J dropped 6; count of bases not matched to a gene: 6. The CDR3 is 14 amino acids. In germline, CDR1 is SNHLY, CDR2 FYNNEI. The CDR3 spells CASRGGTSAGELFF. The CDR3 DNA reads as TGTGCCAGCAGGGGAGGGACTAGTGCCGGGGAGCTGTTTTTT. The full variable domain, in which reference TRBV2 and TRBJ2-2 provide the parts outside the CDR3, is EPEVTQTPSHQVTQMGQEVILRCVPISNHLYFYWYRQILGQKVEFLVSFYNNEISEKSEIFDDQFSVERPDGSNFTLKIRSTKLEDSAMYFCASRGGTSAGELFFGEGSRLTVL.

The V and J genes are TRBV7-2 and TRBJ1-1; D ambiguous. Per the germline V gene, CDR1 is SGHTA and CDR2 is FQGNSA. Trimming removed 4 bases at V and 0 bases at J, with 15 bases between. The CDR3 sequence is 16 residues long. DNA for the CDR3: TGTGCCAGCAGCTCCACAGAACCGGTAATGAACACTGAAGCTTTCTTT. Residues: CASSSTEPVMNTEAFF.

V and J are TRBV6-5 and TRBJ2-3, with D hard to call. The CDR3 covers 15 residues. Germline CDR1 reads MNHEY; CDR2 reads SVGAGI. The V and J ends lost 7 bases and 2 bases respectively, with 16 bases between them. DNA for the CDR3: TGTGCCAGCACGACATTTGGAAAGCCCACAGATACGCAGTATTTT. It translates to CASTTFGKPTDTQYF.

The chain links TRBV10-1 to TRBJ2-2; 7 bases are a match to TRBD2. Per the germline V gene, CDR1 is WNHNN and CDR2 is SYGVQD (reference sequence). The CDR3 consists of 16 residues. The V segment lost 3 bases and the J segment 1 base; nucleotides outside the gene matches: 5. CDR3 sequence reads: CASSDQAGVNTGELFF. The DNA for the CDR3 is TGCGCCAGCAGTGACCAGGCGGGAGTGAACACCGGGGAGCTGTTTTTT.

This clone has only a few counts. The chain combines TRBV5-1 with TRBJ2-7, with D possibly matching TRBD2 (5 bases). CDR1 is SGHRS and CDR2 is YFSETQ in the germline V gene. With 1 base removed from V and 1 base from J, the gap between germline ends came to 9 bases. CDR3 size: 14 residues. For the CDR3, the DNA is TGCGCCAGCAGCTTGCCTAGCCGATCCTACGAGCAGTACTTC. Amino acid sequence: CASSLPSRSYEQYF.

The chain couples TRBV28 to TRBJ2-5; a weak D match, TRBD1 (6 bases). The germline V gene has CDR1 MDHEN and CDR2 SYDVKM. The CDR3 has 12 residues. Trimming removed 6 bases at V and 4 bases at J, with 9 bases between. The CDR3: CASSKQGETQYF. Written as DNA, the CDR3 is TGTGCCAGCAGCAAACAGGGAGAGACCCAGTACTTC.

This clone was counted once. The rearrangement uses TRBV11-3 and TRBJ2-7; 11 nucleotides match TRBD2. J lost 5 bases, V lost 5 bases, and 2 bases had no gene match. The germline gives CDR1 SGHNT, CDR2 YENEEA. This CDR3 spans 13 amino acids. The CDR3 protein is CASSPGLADEQYF. CDR3 nucleotide sequence: TGTGCCAGCAGCCCGGGACTAGCGGACGAGCAGTACTTC. Full variable domain (missing parts from reference TRBV11-3 and TRBJ2-7): EAGVVQSPRYKIIEKKQPVAFWCNPISGHNTLYWYLQNLGQGPELLIRYENEEAVDDSQLPKDRFSAERLKGVDSTLKIQPAELGDSAVYLCASSPGLADEQYFGPGTRLTVT.

This clone was counted a few times. V is TRBV9 and J is TRBJ2-1; 16 positions agree with TRBD2. Germline-derived CDR1 and CDR2 are SGDLS and YYNGEE. This CDR3 region has 15 residues. Unmatched junction bases numbered 4, after V lost 4 bases and J lost 9 bases. CDR3 loop: CASSSGTSGRVEQFF. The CDR3 nucleotides read TGTGCCAGCAGCTCCGGGACTAGCGGGAGGGTTGAGCAGTTCTTC.

The chain recombines TRBV3-1 (or the pseudogene TRBV3-2) with TRBJ2-1; TRBD2 agrees at 13 bases. This CDR3 is built from 16 residues. Germline V gives CDR1 LGHDT, CDR2 YNNKEL (reference sequence). V lost 3 bases and J lost 10; bases outside the gene matches: 9. The CDR3 is CASSQETSGRAREQFF. For the CDR3, the DNA is TGTGCCAGCAGCCAGGAAACTAGCGGGAGGGCTCGGGAGCAGTTCTTC.

The chain recombines TRBV5-5 with TRBJ2-7, with TRBD2 identical over 7 bases. Germline V gene sequence: CDR1 SGHKS, CDR2 YYEKEE (reference sequence). This CDR3 has 15 amino acids. Losses at the gene ends were 1 base for V and 3 bases for J; bases not matched to a gene: 7. The CDR3 protein is CASSLTASGLYEQYF. CDR3 DNA: TGTGCCAGCAGCTTGACGGCTAGCGGACTCTACGAGCAGTACTTC.

The chain uses TRBV30 and TRBJ1-5; D unclear. Germline V CDR1 and CDR2: GTSNPN, SVGIG (reference sequence). The V end lost 3 bases, the J end lost 0 bases, and 6 bases lay between the germline ends. The CDR3 is 13 amino acids. The CDR3 loop is CAWRTSSNQPQHF. The DNA for the CDR3 is TGTGCCTGGAGAACAAGTAGCAATCAGCCCCAGCATTTT.

This clone was observed a single time. The chain has TRBV11-3 and TRBJ1-1; D is uncertain. Germline V gene sequence: CDR1 SGHNT, CDR2 YENEEA. Trimming cost V 4 bases and J 1 base, with 13 bases left between them. CDR3 length equals 15 residues. The CDR3 coding sequence is TGTGCCAGCAGCTCGGGAACCTCAGAGAACACTGAAGCTTTCTTT. Its translation: CASSSGTSENTEAFF. Looking up the rest from reference TRBV11-3 and TRBJ1-1 gives the full variable domain: EAGVVQSPRYKIIEKKQPVAFWCNPISGHNTLYWYLQNLGQGPELLIRYENEEAVDDSQLPKDRFSAERLKGVDSTLKIQPAELGDSAVYLCASSSGTSENTEAFFGQGTRLTVV.

The chain uses TRBV6-5 and TRBJ1-4, with D possibly being TRBD1 (6 bases). This CDR3 is 15 amino acids long. V lost 8 bases to trimming and J lost 8 bases, with 21 bases between them. Germline CDR1 reads MNHEY; CDR2 reads SVGAGI. The CDR3 bases are TGTGCCAGCTCCCTTGGGGCAGGGGTTTGGGAAAAACTGTTTTTT. Translation: CASSLGAGVWEKLFF.

V and J are TRBV28 and TRBJ1-5, with D possibly TRBD1 on 6 matching bases. The CDR3 has 14 amino acids. Germline V gives CDR1 MDHEN, CDR2 SYDVKM. V lost 5 bases to trimming and J lost 4 bases, with 12 bases between them. CDR3 region: CASSRSDRNQPQHF. The CDR3 bases are TGTGCCAGCAGTCGATCTGACAGGAATCAGCCCCAGCATTTT. Together with reference TRBV28 and TRBJ1-5, the CDR3 gives the full variable domain: DVKVTQSSRYLVKRTGEKVFLECVQDMDHENMFWYRQDPGLGLRLIYFSYDVKMKEKGDIPEGYSVSREKKERFSLILESASTNQTSMYLCASSRSDRNQPQHFGDGTRLSIL.